This T cell receptor beta chain is from a study of identical twins. Germline V gene lookup returns CDR1 SGHVS and CDR2 FQNEAQ. V dropped 5 bases and J dropped 0; count of bases not matched to a gene: 9. This CDR3 contains 18 residues. This clonotype came up many times. TCRdb passed the 5' RACE reads through MiXCR, listing each CDR3 protein once. Counted here are roughly 770,000 distinct CDR3 sequences, 15% to 20% occurring once; the ten biggest clones make up roughly 13%. The sample also formed part of further work on T cells expressing NK-cell markers.

The sequencing sample was made of PBMCs. This TCR was sampled from a woman aged 18 to 35 in good health. This chain links TRBV7-8 with TRBJ2-6, with 8 bases aligning to TRBD2. The CDR3 loop is CASSKTGLAISGANVLTF. The DNA for the CDR3 is TGTGCCAGCAGCAAGACCGGACTAGCTATCTCTGGGGCCAACGTCCTGACTTTC.